This is a list of T cell receptor beta chains from one sample in a study of blood T cells in healthy people across ages. A single record per CDR3 protein comes from TCRdb applying MiXCR to the 5' RACE reads. The table lists about 1.4 million distinct CDR3 sequences, around 55% of them singletons, with 6.5% to 8% in the top ten. Sequencing was performed on blood. These receptor sequences come from a man younger than 35 in good health. The CDR3 runs from the conserved cysteine through the conserved F or W. A D gene is named only where the DNA matches it firmly. Size is omitted from some rows. Given values are once, few, many or a class for expanded clones.

v_call	clone_size	j_call	d_call	cdr3_aa	cdr3_nt
TRBV6-5	NA	TRBJ1-6	NA	CASSYSTGRGNSPLHF	TGTGCCAGCAGTTACTCGACCGGGAGGGGAAATTCACCCCTCCACTTT
TRBV10-3	NA	TRBJ2-1	NA	CAISESGVQYEQFF	TGTGCCATCAGTGAGTCGGGGGTGCAGTATGAGCAGTTCTTC
TRBV6-5	few	TRBJ2-2	NA	CASSYTKGWELFF	TGTGCCAGCAGTTACACCAAGGGGTGGGAGCTGTTTTTT
TRBV18	NA	TRBJ2-1	NA	CASSDVRDYNEQFF	TGTGCCAGCTCAGATGTCCGGGATTACAATGAGCAGTTCTTC
TRBV20-1	NA	TRBJ2-3	TRBD2	CSATFSGRARDTQYF	TGCAGTGCTACCTTTAGCGGGAGGGCCAGAGATACGCAGTATTTT
TRBV2	NA	TRBJ2-5	TRBD1	CASSESDRGQGAADGYF	TGTGCCAGCAGTGAGTCGGACAGGGGGCAAGGAGCTGCCGATGGGTACTTC
TRBV20-1	NA	TRBJ2-3	NA	CSASRGSTADTQYF	TGCAGTGCTAGTCGGGGGAGTACGGCAGATACGCAGTATTTT
TRBV20-1	few	TRBJ2-7	TRBD2	CSAVAGAHEQYF	TGCAGTGCGGTAGCGGGAGCCCACGAGCAGTACTTC
TRBV13	NA	TRBJ2-3	NA	CASSTDAPRGTQYF	TGTGCCAGCAGCACAGATGCCCCGAGAGGTACGCAGTATTTT
TRBV5-1	NA	TRBJ2-1	NA	CASSQETYRLGGGPRGSYNEQFF	TGCGCCAGCAGCCAGGAGACCTATCGACTAGGGGGGGGCCCTAGGGGCTCCTACAATGAGCAGTTCTTC
TRBV25-1	many	TRBJ2-7	NA	CASTAGLWNEQYF	TGTGCCAGTACCGCGGGGTTGTGGAACGAGCAGTACTTC
TRBV20-1	few	TRBJ2-5	TRBD2	CSARTSGNVETQYF	TGCAGTGCTAGAACTAGCGGGAACGTGGAGACCCAGTACTTC
TRBV4-1	few	TRBJ2-1	NA	CASSQDRAGRPYNEQFF	TGCGCCAGCAGCCAAGATCGGGCGGGCCGACCTTACAATGAGCAGTTCTTC
TRBV15	NA	TRBJ2-3	TRBD2	CATSHPPSGLTDTQYF	TGTGCCACCAGCCATCCCCCTAGCGGACTCACAGATACGCAGTATTTT
TRBV20-1	NA	TRBJ2-2	TRBD1	CSAYDRGLSGELFF	TGCAGTGCGTACGACAGGGGGCTTAGCGGGGAGCTGTTTTTT
TRBV6-6	NA	TRBJ1-1	TRBD1	CASTGDRGRYTEAFF	TGTGCCAGCACCGGGGACAGGGGTCGGTACACTGAAGCTTTCTTT
TRBV11-3	NA	TRBJ2-1	NA	CASSSGAGSANEQFF	TGTGCCAGCAGCTCAGGCGCAGGGAGTGCAAATGAGCAGTTCTTC
TRBV7-9	NA	TRBJ2-1	TRBD1	CASSGQGFYEQFF	TGTGCCAGCAGCGGACAGGGGTTCTATGAGCAGTTCTTC
TRBV6-2/TRBV6-3	NA	TRBJ1-4	NA	CASHQDRDEKLFF	TGTGCCAGCCACCAGGACCGAGATGAAAAACTGTTTTTT
TRBV6-5	NA	TRBJ2-7	NA	CASSRPTGEQYF	TGTGCCAGCAGTCGCCCGACGGGCGAGCAGTACTTC
TRBV20-1	NA	TRBJ1-6	TRBD1	CSAFPGQVFYNSPLHF	TGCAGTGCTTTTCCGGGACAGGTCTTCTATAATTCACCCCTCCACTTT
TRBV9	NA	TRBJ2-3	NA	CASSLLVADTQYF	TGTGCCAGCAGCCTCCTCGTGGCAGATACGCAGTATTTT
TRBV20-1	NA	TRBJ2-7	NA	CSAAGLYEQYF	TGCAGTGCTGCCGGATTATACGAGCAGTACTTC
TRBV7-9	NA	TRBJ2-1	NA	CASSPPAMDEQFF	TGTGCCAGCAGCCCCCCTGCTATGGATGAGCAGTTCTTC
TRBV5-1	NA	TRBJ2-7	NA	CASSPRPTYEQYF	TGCGCCAGCAGCCCTCGGCCTACCTACGAGCAGTACTTC
TRBV20-1	few	TRBJ2-1	NA	CSASRTVDEQFF	TGCAGTGCTAGCCGGACGGTCGATGAGCAGTTCTTC
TRBV4-3	NA	TRBJ2-1	TRBD2	CASSPSLAGAYNEQFF	TGCGCCAGCAGCCCCTCATTAGCGGGGGCCTACAATGAGCAGTTCTTC
TRBV5-1	NA	TRBJ1-6	NA	CASSLDRQGYSPLHF	TGCGCCAGCAGCTTGGATCGGCAGGGTTATTCACCCCTCCACTTT
TRBV7-2	NA	TRBJ2-1	TRBD2	CASSRGTSGPRTFF	TGTGCCAGCAGCCGTGGGACTAGCGGGCCTCGGACGTTCTTC
TRBV7-2	NA	TRBJ2-5	TRBD2	CASSFFSASGPQEKAQYF	TGTGCCAGCAGCTTTTTCTCGGCTAGCGGGCCGCAAGAGAAGGCCCAGTACTTC
TRBV10-3	NA	TRBJ2-7	NA	CAISESASSYEQYF	TGTGCCATCAGTGAGTCAGCTAGCTCCTACGAGCAGTACTTC
TRBV28	NA	TRBJ1-2	TRBD1	CASSLMTGSANGYTF	TGTGCCAGCAGTTTAATGACAGGGAGCGCGAATGGCTACACCTTC
TRBV11-2	NA	TRBJ2-2	TRBD2	CASSSDLGTSGTTGELFF	TGTGCCAGCAGCTCCGACCTCGGGACTAGCGGAACCACCGGGGAGCTGTTTTTT
TRBV6-5	NA	TRBJ2-5	NA	CASNLGTAAETQYF	TGTGCCAGCAACCTGGGGACTGCAGCAGAGACCCAGTACTTC
TRBV20-1	NA	TRBJ2-3	NA	CSAISAVAASSTDTQYF	TGCAGTGCTATCTCCGCAGTGGCGGCCTCTAGCACAGATACGCAGTATTTT
TRBV28	NA	TRBJ2-3	TRBD2	CASSTPTSPTDTQYF	TGTGCCAGCAGTACCCCGACTAGCCCCACAGATACGCAGTATTTT
TRBV4-1	NA	TRBJ2-7	TRBD2	CASSQEPTSGTAYEQYF	TGCGCCAGCAGCCAAGAACCGACTAGCGGGACGGCATACGAGCAGTACTTC
TRBV5-5	NA	TRBJ1-2	NA	CASSKKQGEGVYGYTF	TGTGCCAGCAGCAAAAAACAGGGTGAAGGAGTCTATGGCTACACCTTC
TRBV4-1	NA	TRBJ2-7	TRBD1	CASSQEGTGPYEQYF	TGCGCCAGCAGCCAAGAGGGGACAGGGCCCTACGAGCAGTACTTC
TRBV27	NA	TRBJ2-1	NA	CASSTGSYEQFF	TGTGCCAGCAGCACCGGCAGTTACGAGCAGTTCTTC
TRBV11-2	NA	TRBJ1-4	NA	CASSLGENGEKLFF	TGTGCCAGCAGCTTAGGGGAGAATGGTGAAAAACTGTTTTTT
TRBV5-1	few	TRBJ2-3	TRBD1	CASSLQDRGLDTQYF	TGCGCCAGCAGCTTACAGGACAGGGGGTTGGATACGCAGTATTTT
TRBV27	NA	TRBJ2-5	TRBD2	CASSLFPSGRETQYF	TGTGCCAGCAGTTTATTTCCTAGCGGGAGAGAGACCCAGTACTTC
TRBV2	few	TRBJ2-3	NA	CASAPTLLEYTQYF	TGTGCCAGCGCTCCCACCTTACTAGAGTATACGCAGTATTTT
TRBV21-1	NA	TRBJ2-4	NA	CASSKAGADIQYF	TGTGCCAGCAGCAAAGCAGGGGCTGACATTCAGTACTTC
TRBV12-3/TRBV12-4	NA	TRBJ1-4	NA	CASSLAAGPPSKLFF	TGTGCCAGCAGTTTAGCGGCTGGACCCCCCAGTAAACTGTTTTTT